In its sample, the clone carrying this T cell receptor (beta chain) was seen once. The record originates from a study of blood T cell repertoires in COVID-19. Study at large: Samples of COVID-19 (acute and convalescent) were obtained from the United States, Italy and Spain. T cells, B-cell-depleted T cells, or PBMCs provided the cDNA or gDNA that served as material.

The CDR3 contains 13 residues. CDR1 is MNHEY, CDR2 SVGAGI, per germline. The trim removed 3 bases at V and 5 bases at J, leaving 4 bases unmatched. Original processing methods: It was from reference gene primer amplification that nucleated cell counts were estimated. The assay was immunoSEQ multiplex PCR, and TCRdb's table has in-frame clones only and misses some. The V and J calls and clone size are taken from that table; D and trimming were inferred from the DNA. Of roughly 200,000 clones listed, about 90% were seen once; the top ten hold approximately 0.64%. Material: peripheral blood. The TCR was taken from a middle-aged man with acute or convalescent COVID-19. J is TRBJ2-7 and V is TRBV6-5; 7 bases map to TRBD1. The CDR3 DNA reads TGTGCCAGCAGTTATGAGGGGGCCCACGAGCAGTACTTC. The encoded protein is CASSYEGAHEQYF.